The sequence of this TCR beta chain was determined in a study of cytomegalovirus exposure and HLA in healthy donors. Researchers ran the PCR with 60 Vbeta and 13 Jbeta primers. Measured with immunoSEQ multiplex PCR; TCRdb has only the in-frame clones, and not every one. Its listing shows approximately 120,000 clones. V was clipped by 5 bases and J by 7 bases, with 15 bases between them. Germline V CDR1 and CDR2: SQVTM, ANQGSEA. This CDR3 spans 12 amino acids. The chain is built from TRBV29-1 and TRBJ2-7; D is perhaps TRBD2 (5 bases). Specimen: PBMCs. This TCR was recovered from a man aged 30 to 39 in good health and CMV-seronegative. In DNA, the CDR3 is TGCAGCGTTCTGGGCGAGGGCAGGGAGCAGTACTTC. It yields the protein CSVLGEGREQYF.